These 12 T cell receptor beta chains came from one sample sequenced in a study of T cell responses to AZD1222 COVID-19 vaccine. Only in-frame clones appear in the TCRdb table, and some are missing; sequencing was by immunoSEQ multiplex PCR. The sample has about 47,000 clones, around 85% seen once. The specimen was peripheral blood, collected on day 0 of MenACWY control vaccination. Receptor source: an adult in good health.

The gene calls are TRBV9 and TRBJ2-1, with D possibly matching TRBD2 (5 bases). The germline V gene has CDR1 SGDLS and CDR2 YYNGEE. Trimming removed 4 bases at V and 7 bases at J, with 18 bases between. The CDR3 spans 15 residues. The CDR3 DNA is TGTGCCAGCAGCCCTCTGGGAGTCTCGCCTAATGAGCAGTTCTTC. Amino acid sequence: CASSPLGVSPNEQFF.

By sample fraction, this clone is medium-sized. The J gene is TRBJ1-1, the V gene TRBV19; D uncertain. V was trimmed by 5 bases and J by 0 bases, leaving 7 bases between them. Germline V gene sequence: CDR1 LNHDA, CDR2 SQIVND (reference sequence). The length of the CDR3 is 13 residues. The DNA of the CDR3 is TGTGCCAGTAGTTCGACCATGAACACTGAAGCTTTCTTT. Amino acid sequence: CASSSTMNTEAFF.

A few counts support this clone. J is TRBJ1-1 and V is TRBV9, with TRBD1 as a possible D gene (5 bases). V lost 0 bases and J lost 5, with 11 bases in between. The CDR3 loop spans 14 amino acids. Looked up from germline, CDR1 is SGDLS and CDR2 is YYNGEE. As DNA, the CDR3 is TGTGCCAGCAGCGTAGCTGGAGAGGGGACTGAAGCTTTCTTT. Residues: CASSVAGEGTEAFF.

This clone was counted many times. The V and J genes are TRBV12-3 or TRBV12-4 and TRBJ1-2, with 7 bases matching TRBD1. This CDR3 contains 13 residues. With V trimmed by 2 bases and J by 6 bases, 3 bases remained unmatched. The DNA for the CDR3 is TGTGCCAGCAGTTTACAGGGGGTAGATGGCTACACCTTC. This codes for CASSLQGVDGYTF.

Remarks on this clone: The junction and the germline gene differ at one end; a read error may be behind it. The V call is TRBV2, the J call TRBJ2-4, with D uncertain. Looked up from germline, CDR1 is SNHLY and CDR2 is FYNNEI. CDR3 length equals 16 residues. As DNA, the CDR3 is TGTGCCAGCAGGGAAGGCTTTCGGCTGGGCAAAAACATTCAGTACTTC. Translation gives CASREGFRLGKNIQYF.

The chain links TRBV4-1 to TRBJ2-2; 8 bases line up with TRBD1. After removal of 0 bases from V and 8 bases from J, the junction contained 11 bases not matched to a gene. The CDR3 extends over 17 amino acids. CDR1 MGHRA and CDR2 YSYEKL come from the germline V gene. CDR3 in amino acids: CASSQDTSGGVRGELFF. Written as DNA, the CDR3 is TGCGCCAGCAGCCAAGATACATCAGGGGGCGTAAGAGGGGAGCTGTTTTTT.

This rearrangement joins TRBV7-9 to TRBJ1-2; no clear D. This CDR3 is 16 amino acids long. Per germline, CDR1 SEHNR and CDR2 FQNEAQ (reference sequence). Trimming shortened V by 4 bases and J by 8 bases, and 23 bases separated the two germline ends. CDR3 amino acids: CASSSKTGPSMLGYTF. The CDR3 nucleotides read TGTGCCAGCAGCTCTAAAACGGGCCCAAGCATGTTGGGCTACACCTTC.

This clone was seen once. This chain uses TRBV5-5 with TRBJ2-2, with D possibly being TRBD1 (5 bases). The CDR3 consists of 15 residues. Germline values: CDR1 SGHKS, CDR2 YYEKEE (reference sequence). Trimming left V 0 bases short and J 0 bases short, with 6 bases between. The DNA for the CDR3 is TGTGCCAGCAGCTTGGCCAGGGCGAACACCGGGGAGCTGTTTTTT. This sequence encodes CASSLARANTGELFF.

This clone was found once. The chain recombines TRBV27 with TRBJ1-5; tentatively, D is TRBD1 (6 bases). The CDR3 totals 17 residues. CDR1 is MNHEY and CDR2 is SMNVEV in the germline V gene (reference sequence). Trimming shortened V by 4 bases and J by 5 bases, and 21 bases separated the two germline ends. CDR3 region: CASSSRTAKPRDQPQHF. The CDR3 DNA is TGTGCCAGCAGTTCTCGGACAGCCAAACCGAGGGATCAGCCCCAGCATTTT.

V is TRBV6-5 and J is TRBJ2-3; a weak D match, TRBD2 (5 bases). The length of the CDR3 is 15 residues. Between the trimmed V and J ends, which lost 7 bases and 6 bases, there was a span of 20 bases. The germline gives CDR1 MNHEY, CDR2 SVGAGI. The CDR3 region is CASNVQAGVLDTQYF. CDR3 sequence (DNA): TGTGCCAGCAATGTCCAAGCCGGGGTATTGGATACGCAGTATTTT.

The chain is built from TRBV10-3 and TRBJ1-5; no clear D gene. CDR1 is ENHRY and CDR2 is SYGVKD in the germline V gene. The V gene lost 0 bases and the J gene lost 4 bases, with 10 bases spanning the gap. The CDR3 has 15 residues. This CDR3 reads CAISESEVRNQPQHF. The CDR3 DNA follows: TGTGCCATCAGTGAGTCAGAGGTTAGAAATCAGCCCCAGCATTTT.

The rearrangement links TRBV7-8 to TRBJ2-7; 7 bases agree with TRBD2. The CDR3 spans 14 residues. The germline CDR1 and CDR2 sequences are SGHVS and FQNEAQ. V shed 5 bases and J 6 bases; nucleotides not matched to a gene: 10. The CDR3, as DNA: TGTGCCAGCAGCCTCGGAAAGCGGGATTCCGAGCAGTACTTC. Translating it yields CASSLGKRDSEQYF. The full variable domain, in which reference TRBV7-8 and TRBJ2-7 provide the parts outside the CDR3, is GAGVSQSPRYKVAKRGQDVALRCDPISGHVSLFWYQQALGQGPEFLTYFQNEAQLDKSGLPSDRFFAERPEGSVSTLKIQRTQQEDSAVYLCASSLGKRDSEQYFGPGTRLTVT.